These 17 T cell receptor beta chains originate from one sample sequenced in a study of vaccination effects on CD4 cells after COVID-19. Antigens for these TCRs are unknown. The table came from immunoSEQ multiplex PCR; TCRdb's copy has only in-frame clones and leaves some out. The sample records about 21,000 clones, 73% being singletons. Expansion of antigen-specific CD4+ T cells with viral peptide pools was carried out by the ViraFEST assay before sequencing. The culture ran for about eleven days before CD4+ T cells were isolated. The vaccine recipients had no prior SARS-CoV-2 infection, with negative nucleocapsid antibodies. Material: CD4+ T cells from PBMCs cultured with HCoV-NL63 spike peptides, obtained before COVID-19 vaccination. Receptors originate from a human donor who received a COVID-19 vaccine.

The CDR3 region has the DNA TGTGCCAGCAGCTTAGGCCCACTCGGCGGGGAGCTGTTTTTT. This sequence encodes CASSLGPLGGELFF. The chain has TRBV11-3 and TRBJ2-2; D remains unclear. V was shortened by 1 base and J by 7 bases, with 10 bases between the two germline ends. This CDR3 is built from 14 residues. CDR1 and CDR2 (germline): SGHNT, YENEEA.

V and J are TRBV4-1 and TRBJ1-2; 10 bases line up with TRBD1. Trimming at V came to 4 bases and at J to 8 bases, leaving 7 bases not matched to a gene. Germline values: CDR1 MGHRA, CDR2 YSYEKL. The CDR3 sequence is 14 residues long. For the CDR3, the DNA is TGCGCCAGCAGCCCGTACCTGACAGGGGGCGGCTACACCTTC. Its protein product is CASSPYLTGGGYTF.

The chain links TRBV6-5 to TRBJ1-1, with D tentatively TRBD1 (5 bases). The CDR3 contains 13 residues. Per the germline V gene, CDR1 is MNHEY and CDR2 is SVGAGI. V shed 6 bases and J shed 5 bases, with 13 bases lying between them. DNA for the CDR3: TGTGCCAGCAGGCGCTCCAGGGAGACTGAAGCTTTCTTT. Translating gives CASRRSRETEAFF.

V and J are TRBV7-2 and TRBJ2-1; 7 nucleotides agree with TRBD2. With V trimmed by 5 bases and J by 4 bases, 11 bases remained unmatched. Per the germline V gene, CDR1 is SGHTA and CDR2 is FQGNSA. The CDR3 has 16 residues. The CDR3 protein is CASSTSQRGEYNEQFF. DNA for the CDR3: TGTGCCAGCAGCACCAGCCAGCGGGGAGAATACAATGAGCAGTTCTTC.

On this clone itself: The junction and the germline gene differ at one end; a read error may be behind it. The chain employs TRBV7-7 and TRBJ2-5; tentatively, D is TRBD2 (6 bases). CDR3 length: 15 amino acids. Germline assignment: CDR1 SSHAT and CDR2 FNYEAQ (reference sequence). The chain's CDR3 is CASSSSWGDQETQYF. CDR3 nucleotide sequence: TGTGCTAGCAGCTCCTCATGGGGGGACCAAGAGACCCAGTACTTC.

The chain couples TRBV30 to TRBJ2-7; D not resolved. Trimming removed 0 bases at V and 6 bases at J, with 12 bases between. The CDR3 sequence is 13 residues long. The germline V gene encodes CDR1 GTSNPN and CDR2 SVGIG (reference sequence). CDR3 protein: CAWSVQLGGEQYF. CDR3 in DNA: TGTGCCTGGAGTGTACAGTTGGGTGGCGAGCAGTACTTC.

The CDR3 sequence: CASSHGQFYEQYF. Written as DNA, the CDR3 is TGTGCCAGCAGCCACGGACAATTCTACGAGCAGTACTTC. The chain carries TRBV11-2 and TRBJ2-7, with D possibly TRBD1 on 5 matching bases. The germline V and J ends were trimmed by 5 bases and 3 bases, with 11 bases remaining between them. Germline CDR1 reads SGHAT; CDR2 reads FQNNGV. This CDR3 spans 13 amino acids.

The V call is TRBV7-8, the J call TRBJ1-2; D gene uncertain. Germline assignment: CDR1 SGHVS and CDR2 FQNEAQ. This CDR3 region has 14 residues. The V and J ends lost 5 bases and 8 bases respectively, with 18 bases between them. In DNA, the CDR3 is TGTGCCAGCAGCCCAATTCAGGTGGGGTCGGGCTACACCTTC. This encodes CASSPIQVGSGYTF.

The V call is TRBV6-5, the J call TRBJ1-1; TRBD1 matches 9 bases. The CDR3 sequence is 15 residues long. V lost 5 bases to trimming and J lost 2 bases; unmatched junction nucleotides: 6. Germline V lookup: CDR1 MNHEY, CDR2 SVGAGI. The CDR3 DNA follows: TGTGCCAGCAGTCCGCGGACAGGGGACAACACTGAAGCTTTCTTT. It specifies CASSPRTGDNTEAFF.

This clone was observed once. V is TRBV9 and J is TRBJ2-3, with D uncertain. Germline CDR1 and CDR2: SGDLS and YYNGEE. This CDR3 is built from 12 residues. The V gene lost 5 bases and the J gene lost 3 bases, with 7 bases spanning the gap. CDR3 in amino acids: CASSTYTDTQYF. CDR3 bases: TGTGCCAGCAGTACCTATACAGATACGCAGTATTTT.

Only one count was recorded for this clone. This rearrangement joins TRBV12-3 or TRBV12-4 to TRBJ2-5, with 8 bases lining up with TRBD1. V shed 5 bases, J shed 7 bases, and the junction held 6 bases outside the gene matches. The CDR3 has 13 amino acids. Here the CDR3 reads CASSDGQGGTQYF. CDR3 nucleotides: TGTGCCAGCAGTGACGGACAGGGTGGGACCCAGTACTTC.

Only one count was recorded for this clone. This specimen includes other DNA sequences encoding the same CDR3. The genes are TRBV15 and TRBJ2-3; D may correspond to TRBD1 or TRBD2 (6 bases each). Germline V gives CDR1 LNHNV, CDR2 YYDKDF (reference sequence). The length of the CDR3 is 16 residues. V was trimmed by 0 bases and J by 3 bases, leaving 13 bases between them. This chain's CDR3 is CATSRDTGARTDTQYF. CDR3 bases: TGTGCCACCAGCAGAGATACGGGGGCAAGGACAGATACGCAGTATTTT.

The chain is built from TRBV6-1 and TRBJ1-5; D is ambiguous. CDR3 length: 14 residues. CDR1 and CDR2 from the germline V gene are MNHNS and SASEGT. The V gene lost 2 bases and the J gene lost 1 base, with 6 bases spanning the gap. The CDR3 bases are TGTGCCAGCAGTGAATTAGACAGCAATCAGCCCCAGCATTTT. It specifies CASSELDSNQPQHF.

By its share, this clone is medium-sized. DNA for the CDR3: TGTGCCAGCAGTGACCTAGGTTGGGCAGGCGGCAATCAGCCCCAGCATTTT. Protein product: CASSDLGWAGGNQPQHF. The chain uses TRBV2 and TRBJ1-5; D remains unclear. The CDR3 length is 17 residues. V dropped 3 bases and J dropped 2 bases, with 17 bases sitting between them. Germline V gene data show CDR1 as SNHLY and CDR2 as FYNNEI.

V usage is TRBV6-5 and J usage is TRBJ2-7, with D possibly called TRBD1 or TRBD2 (5 bases each). This CDR3 is 12 amino acids long. Germline V lookup: CDR1 MNHEY, CDR2 SVGAGI. Trimming removed 4 bases from V and 7 bases from J, with 11 bases in between. The CDR3 sequence is CASSLSGTEQYF. The CDR3 DNA follows: TGTGCCAGCAGTTTATCAGGGACGGAGCAGTACTTC.

This clone appeared once. The chain links TRBV7-8 to TRBJ2-3, with a possible D match to TRBD1 (5 bases). CDR3 length: 16 residues. In germline, CDR1 is SGHVS, CDR2 FQNEAQ. With 3 bases removed from V and 8 bases from J, the gap between germline ends came to 21 bases. CDR3 loop: CASSLSLIPTGGTQYF. The CDR3 bases are TGTGCCAGCAGCTTGTCCCTCATACCTACAGGTGGTACGCAGTATTTT.

The V call is TRBV4-3, the J call TRBJ2-7; maybe TRBD2 (5 bases). With 0 bases removed from V and 3 bases from J, the gap between germline ends came to 15 bases. This CDR3 has 16 amino acids. CDR1 is LGHNA, CDR2 YSLEER, per germline. The CDR3 loop reads CASSQELGDWNYEQYF. The CDR3 DNA follows: TGCGCCAGCAGCCAAGAGTTGGGAGACTGGAACTACGAGCAGTACTTC.